A single sample is the source of the 16 T cell receptor beta chains below, sequenced in a study of CD8+ T cells in alopecia areata. As the sequencing template, cDNA was produced by extracting RNA and reverse transcribing it. The method was immunoSEQ multiplex PCR; TCRdb's version includes in-frame clones alone and lacks a portion of them. The sample has 150,000 or so clones; about 90% are singletons. The specimen was CD8+ T cells sorted from blood, collected at week 0. The receptors stem from a human donor with alopecia areata.

This chain joins TRBV12-5 and TRBJ1-2, with no clear D. V was trimmed by 6 bases and J by 8 bases, leaving 16 bases between them. From germline, CDR1 is LGHNT and CDR2 FRNRAP. CDR3 length equals 13 residues. The CDR3 nucleotides are TGTGCTAGTGGGAAAACTAGAACAGAAGGCTACACCTTC. Encoded protein: CASGKTRTEGYTF.

The chain uses TRBV14 and TRBJ1-2, with D unclear. V lost 1 base and J lost 7, with 10 bases in between. This CDR3 comprises 13 residues. Germline CDR1 is SGHDN and CDR2 is FVKESK. CDR3 sequence reads: CASSQVNWGGYTF. CDR3 nucleotide sequence: TGTGCCAGCAGCCAAGTGAACTGGGGTGGCTACACCTTC.

The chain is built from TRBV4-2 and TRBJ1-4, with 10 nucleotides matching TRBD1. Trimming removed 0 bases from V and 5 bases from J; junction bases left unmatched: 12. The CDR3 is 19 amino acids. Germline V gene lookup returns CDR1 LGHNA and CDR2 YNFKEQ. CDR3 region: CASSQEIDVTGGRNEKLFF. The CDR3 DNA is TGTGCCAGCAGCCAAGAAATCGACGTGACAGGGGGCCGGAATGAAAAACTGTTTTTT.

This chain links TRBV7-9 with TRBJ1-2; no definite D call. V dropped 1 base and J dropped 0 bases, with 3 bases sitting between them. Germline V gene lookup returns CDR1 SEHNR and CDR2 FQNEAQ (reference sequence). The CDR3 runs 13 residues. Here the CDR3 reads CASSLEANYGYTF. CDR3 bases: TGTGCCAGCAGCTTAGAGGCTAACTATGGCTACACCTTC.

This chain joins TRBV7-6 and TRBJ2-5; D uncertain. The CDR3 is made up of 11 amino acids. Trimming stripped 5 bases from V and 4 bases from J, with 5 bases between. Germline V gives CDR1 SGHVS, CDR2 FNYEAQ. CDR3 sequence: CASSDLETQYF. The CDR3 region has the DNA TGTGCCAGCAGCGACCTAGAGACCCAGTACTTC.

Concerning this clone: One junction end disagrees with the germline gene, perhaps due to a read error. The chain has TRBV4-1 and TRBJ1-2; D possibly corresponds to TRBD1 (6 bases). CDR1 and CDR2 (germline): MGHRA, YSYEKL. The CDR3 consists of 13 residues. The CDR3 loop is CASSQGDNYGYIF. Written as DNA, the CDR3 is TGCGCCAGCAGCCAAGGGGACAACTATGGCTACATCTTC.

The chain links TRBV27 to TRBJ2-5, with 9 bases fitting TRBD1. The length of the CDR3 is 14 residues. The germline V gene encodes CDR1 MNHEY and CDR2 SMNVEV (reference sequence). Germline trimming cut 2 bases from V and 5 bases from J; bases unmatched to any gene: 3. CDR3 nucleotides: TGTGCCAGCAGTTTAGGGACAGGGAGGGAGACCCAGTACTTC. It translates to CASSLGTGRETQYF.

The CDR3 is CAWSVRGVEQYF. The DNA for the CDR3 is TGTGCCTGGAGCGTCCGGGGCGTCGAGCAGTACTTC. The chain recombines TRBV30 with TRBJ2-7; possibly TRBD1 or TRBD2 for D (5 bases each). The CDR3 length is 12 residues. V lost 3 bases, J lost 6 bases, and 12 bases lay in between. The V gene's germline CDR1 is GTSNPN and CDR2 SVGIG (reference sequence).

The chain employs TRBV27 and TRBJ2-7; D perhaps matches TRBD1 (6 bases). Germline CDR1 and CDR2: MNHEY and SMNVEV (reference sequence). Trimming pared 4 bases from V and 1 base from J, leaving 14 bases between. The CDR3 is 15 amino acids. The CDR3 DNA is TGTGCCAGCAGTTGGGGGACATTGGGTTCCTACGAGCAGTACTTC. Translated: CASSWGTLGSYEQYF.

V usage is TRBV29-1 and J usage is TRBJ1-1, with 9 bases aligning to TRBD1. The V and J ends lost 7 bases and 5 bases, in that order; junction bases with no gene match: 11. CDR1 and CDR2 (germline): SQVTM, ANQGSEA. The CDR3 is made up of 14 amino acids. CDR3 region: CSGIETGGITEAFF. CDR3 DNA sequence: TGCAGCGGGATAGAGACAGGGGGGATTACTGAAGCTTTCTTT.

This chain joins TRBV5-1 and TRBJ2-1, with unresolved D. Per the germline V gene, CDR1 is SGHRS and CDR2 is YFSETQ. Trimming shortened V by 0 bases and J by 6 bases, and 13 bases separated the two germline ends. CDR3 length: 15 amino acids. Here the CDR3 DNA reads TGCGCCAGCAGCTTGGGAGAACCCCGCCTCAATGAGCAGTTCTTC. Its protein product is CASSLGEPRLNEQFF.

Remarks on this clone: Other nucleotide sequences in the sample specify the same CDR3. The V and J genes are TRBV9 and TRBJ1-4, with 9 bases matching TRBD1. CDR3 size: 13 residues. Germline V gene sequence: CDR1 SGDLS, CDR2 YYNGEE. V trimming: 7 bases; J trimming: 5 bases; junction bases outside the gene matches: 3. For the CDR3, the DNA is TGTGCCAGCTCCGGGACAGGGAATGAAAAACTGTTTTTT. It is translated as CASSGTGNEKLFF.

This clone was seen only a few times. The CDR3 coding sequence is TGCAGCGTTCCCTCGTACCCGAACACCGGGGAGCTGTTTTTT. This encodes CSVPSYPNTGELFF. The V and J genes are TRBV29-1 and TRBJ2-2; D is unresolved. Germline-derived CDR1 and CDR2 are SQVTM and ANQGSEA. CDR3 length: 14 residues. Trimming stripped 5 bases from V and 0 bases from J, with 10 bases between.

J is TRBJ2-5 and V is TRBV11-2; possibly TRBD1 for D (5 bases). The germline V and J ends were trimmed by 5 bases and 2 bases, with 15 bases remaining between them. The CDR3 runs to 15 residues. Germline values: CDR1 SGHAT, CDR2 FQNNGV. Written as DNA, the CDR3 is TGTGCCAGCAGCCTAATACCGGACACACAAGAGACCCAGTACTTC. Translated: CASSLIPDTQETQYF.

Notes on this clone: This specimen includes other DNA sequences encoding the same CDR3. The J gene is TRBJ2-1, the V gene TRBV5-1, with D possibly TRBD1 on 6 matching bases. Germline CDR1 SGHRS, CDR2 YFSETQ. Trimming left V 0 bases short and J 4 bases short, with 11 bases between. CDR3 length equals 15 residues. The CDR3 sequence is CASSLAQGSYNEQFF. For the CDR3, the DNA is TGCGCCAGCAGCTTGGCACAGGGCTCGTACAATGAGCAGTTCTTC.

The chain couples TRBV4-1 to TRBJ2-7; 9 nucleotides agree with TRBD1. Germline CDR1 is MGHRA and CDR2 is YSYEKL. With 1 base clipped from V and 4 bases from J, the junction kept 5 bases outside the gene matches. This CDR3 comprises 15 residues. The CDR3 nucleotides are TGCGCCAGCAGCCAAGTGCGGGACAGGGATTACGAGCAGTACTTC. The encoded protein is CASSQVRDRDYEQYF.